Presented here are 26 T cell receptor beta chains from one specimen sequenced in a study of neoadjuvant anti-PD-1 for oral cavity cancer. The table came from immunoSEQ multiplex PCR; TCRdb's copy has only in-frame clones and leaves some out. The table records 55,000 to 75,000 clones, around four fifths of them present only once. The material sequenced was PBMCs, taken before nivolumab (anti-PD-1) treatment. These receptors all come from a person aged 35-79 years with oral cavity squamous cell carcinoma.

CDR3 protein: CASSENFGRSNSPLHF. DNA of the CDR3: TGTGCCAGCAGTGAAAATTTCGGTAGATCGAATTCACCCCTCCACTTT. The genes are TRBV6-1 and TRBJ1-6; unclear D gene. The V and J ends lost 2 bases and 7 bases respectively, with 15 bases between them. The germline CDR1 and CDR2 sequences are MNHNS and SASEGT. The CDR3 extends over 16 amino acids.

V usage is TRBV5-1 and J usage is TRBJ1-5, with D possibly TRBD1 on 5 matching bases. Germline values: CDR1 SGHRS, CDR2 YFSETQ. The CDR3 runs to 15 residues. V was clipped by 5 bases and J by 2 bases, with 14 bases between them. CDR3 sequence reads: CASSWEGAGNQPQHF. In DNA, the CDR3 is TGCGCCAGCAGTTGGGAAGGGGCTGGCAATCAGCCCCAGCATTTT.

This CDR3 is CASSLFGREWNEQYF. The CDR3 region has the DNA TGTGCCAGCAGTTTATTCGGGCGGGAGTGGAACGAGCAGTACTTC. This sequence joins TRBV27 and TRBJ2-7; 7 bases map to TRBD2. V lost 1 base, J lost 5 bases, and 8 bases stayed unmatched. This CDR3 region has 15 residues. Germline loops: CDR1 MNHEY, CDR2 SMNVEV (reference sequence).

The chain has TRBV7-9 and TRBJ2-3, with D perhaps given as TRBD1 or TRBD2 (5 bases each). Trimming removed 1 base at V and 5 bases at J, with 10 bases between. From germline, CDR1 is SEHNR and CDR2 FQNEAQ (reference sequence). This CDR3 is 14 amino acids long. In DNA form, the CDR3 reads TGTGCCAGCAGCTTAGGTCTGAGGGGAGATACGCAGTATTTT. This encodes CASSLGLRGDTQYF. The whole variable domain, remainder taken from reference TRBV7-9 and TRBJ2-3, is DTGVSQNPRHKITKRGQNVTFRCDPISEHNRLYWYRQTLGQGPEFLTYFQNEAQLEKSRLLSDRFSAERPKGSFSTLEIQRTEQGDSAMYLCASSLGLRGDTQYFGPGTRLTVL.

The rearrangement links TRBV29-1 to TRBJ1-1, with D maybe TRBD1 (6 bases). The CDR3 consists of 11 residues. Trimming shortened V by 7 bases and J by 5 bases, and 11 bases separated the two germline ends. From germline, CDR1 is SQVTM and CDR2 ANQGSEA. CDR3 nucleotides: TGCAGCGCCGGGGGGCATACTGAAGCTTTCTTT. Its protein is CSAGGHTEAFF.

The V gene is TRBV19, the J gene TRBJ2-3, with 14 bases lining up with TRBD2. Germline V gene data show CDR1 as LNHDA and CDR2 as SQIVND (reference sequence). The CDR3 extends over 16 amino acids. V gave up 7 bases and J gave up 3 bases; unmatched junction bases: 6. CDR3 amino acids: CASKWTSGGKTDTQYF. The CDR3, as DNA: TGTGCCAGTAAGTGGACTAGCGGGGGGAAGACAGATACGCAGTATTTT.

The chain uses TRBV11-2 and TRBJ1-1, with D unclear. V dropped 3 bases and J dropped 3 bases, with 2 bases sitting between them. The length of the CDR3 is 11 residues. CDR1 and CDR2 (germline): SGHAT, FQNNGV. CDR3 region: CASSLHTEAFF. The CDR3 DNA follows: TGTGCCAGCAGCTTGCACACTGAAGCTTTCTTT.

The V call is TRBV27, the J call TRBJ2-7; TRBD2 aligns across 8 bases. This CDR3 contains 14 residues. Trimming removed 3 bases from V and 5 bases from J; junction bases left unmatched: 6. CDR1 is MNHEY and CDR2 is SMNVEV in the germline V gene (reference sequence). CDR3 sequence (DNA): TGTGCCAGCAGTTTGGGGCGGGAGGCCCACGAGCAGTACTTC. It is translated as CASSLGREAHEQYF.

In this sample, this clone turned up once. The chain recombines TRBV28 with TRBJ2-3; D might be TRBD1 (5 bases). Germline V gene lookup returns CDR1 MDHEN and CDR2 SYDVKM. V was shortened by 4 bases and J by 8 bases, with 19 bases between the two germline ends. This CDR3 has 15 amino acids. The CDR3 nucleotides read TGTGCCAGCAGTTCGGCTACAGGACCCGCAGGTACGCAGTATTTT. Its translation: CASSSATGPAGTQYF.

V gene TRBV27 combines with J gene TRBJ1-5; D gene ambiguous. This CDR3 is built from 14 residues. Germline V CDR1 and CDR2: MNHEY, SMNVEV (reference sequence). V lost 4 bases to trimming and J lost 8 bases, with 15 bases between them. The CDR3 DNA reads as TGTGCCAGCAGTTCCCTCGGGCCTGAGGAGCCCCAGCATTTT. It yields the protein CASSSLGPEEPQHF.

The rearrangement joins TRBV6-5 to TRBJ1-2; 7 nucleotides line up with TRBD1. CDR1 and CDR2 from the germline V gene are MNHEY and SVGAGI. After removal of 6 bases from V and 4 bases from J, the junction contained 2 bases not matched to a gene. This CDR3 region has 12 residues. The CDR3 sequence: CASRGQFYGYTF. CDR3 coding DNA: TGTGCCAGCAGGGGACAGTTCTATGGCTACACCTTC.

Only a few counts were recorded for this clone. The chain recombines TRBV7-3 with TRBJ2-6; 8 nucleotides line up with TRBD1. This CDR3 is built from 18 residues. The V gene end was trimmed by 3 bases and the J gene end by 3 bases; junction bases not matched to a gene: 10. Germline V gene data show CDR1 as SGHTA and CDR2 as FQGTGA. CDR3 DNA sequence: TGTGCCAGCAGCTTCGGGGCCCCAGGGGGCTATGGGGCCAACGTCCTGACTTTC. Translating gives CASSFGAPGGYGANVLTF.

The J gene is TRBJ1-2, the V gene TRBV18; a possible D gene is TRBD1 (5 bases). The CDR3 contains 12 residues. CDR1 is KGHSH, CDR2 LQKENI, per germline. V was pared by 6 bases and J by 2 bases, with 7 bases between. CDR3: CASSGQNYGYTF. DNA of the CDR3: TGTGCCAGCTCCGGACAAAACTATGGCTACACCTTC.

The chain recombines TRBV29-1 with TRBJ2-7, with 11 bases that match TRBD2. The CDR3 is 17 amino acids. Germline V gives CDR1 SQVTM, CDR2 ANQGSEA. V lost 0 bases and J lost 0; bases outside the gene matches: 7. The CDR3: CSVEDRSGTSGSYEQYF. CDR3 sequence (DNA): TGCAGCGTTGAAGATAGGTCCGGGACTAGCGGCTCCTACGAGCAGTACTTC.

This clone occurred a few times. The chain combines TRBV7-6 with TRBJ1-1; D possibly corresponds to TRBD1 (5 bases). The ends were cut back, 1 base at V and 4 bases at J, with 13 bases in the middle. Germline CDR1 reads SGHVS; CDR2 reads FNYEAQ. The CDR3 has 15 amino acids. Here the CDR3 DNA reads TGTGCCAGCAGCTTAGAGTTCGGGGGAGCCACTGAAGCTTTCTTT. Protein: CASSLEFGGATEAFF.

This chain uses TRBV9 with TRBJ1-4; the match to TRBD1 covers 7 bases. Germline assignment: CDR1 SGDLS and CDR2 YYNGEE. The CDR3 has 14 residues. V shed 4 bases, J shed 8 bases, and the junction held 8 bases outside the gene matches. CDR3 sequence reads: CASSHDRVKEKLFF. CDR3 DNA sequence: TGTGCCAGCAGCCATGACAGGGTAAAGGAAAAACTGTTTTTT. Full variable domain (outside the CDR3, taken from reference TRBV9 and TRBJ1-4): DSGVTQTPKHLITATGQRVTLRCSPRSGDLSVYWYQQSLDQGLQFLIQYYNGEERAKGNILERFSAQQFPDLHSELNLSSLELGDSALYFCASSHDRVKEKLFFGSGTQLSVL.

The genes are TRBV5-8 and TRBJ1-4; D perhaps matches TRBD1 (5 bases). Germline CDR1 and CDR2: SGHTS and YDEGEE. The germline V and J ends were trimmed by 2 bases and 7 bases, with 12 bases remaining between them. The CDR3 runs to 14 residues. CDR3 DNA: TGTGCCAGCAGCTTTAAGGGGAAGGGTGAAAAACTGTTTTTT. Translated: CASSFKGKGEKLFF.

The J gene is TRBJ2-3, the V gene TRBV5-1, with D perhaps TRBD2 (5 bases). The germline V and J ends were trimmed by 2 bases and 0 bases, with 10 bases remaining between them. Germline V CDR1 and CDR2: SGHRS, YFSETQ. The CDR3 totals 15 residues. CDR3 sequence (DNA): TGCGCCAGCAGCTTATTACTAGATAGCACAGATACGCAGTATTTT. Encoded protein: CASSLLLDSTDTQYF. The whole variable domain, remainder taken from reference TRBV5-1 and TRBJ2-3, is KAGVTQTPRYLIKTRGQQVTLSCSPISGHRSVSWYQQTPGQGLQFLFEYFSETQRNKGNFPGRFSGRQFSNSRSEMNVSTLELGDSALYLCASSLLLDSTDTQYFGPGTRLTVL.

This clone was found a few times. The chain is built from TRBV5-6 and TRBJ1-6; D call uncertain. Trimming shortened V by 6 bases and J by 5 bases, and 12 bases separated the two germline ends. The CDR3 length is 14 residues. Looked up from germline, CDR1 is SGHDT and CDR2 is YYEEEE. This CDR3 is CASNLRSDNSPLHF. CDR3 bases: TGTGCCAGCAACCTTCGGTCAGATAATTCACCCCTCCACTTT.

To note about this clone: The same CDR3 is also encoded by other DNA sequences in this sample. DNA for the CDR3: TGTGCCAGTAGTATACAAGAGACCCAGTACTTC. Translating gives CASSIQETQYF. The gene calls are TRBV19 and TRBJ2-5, with D unresolved. CDR3 length: 11 residues. V gave up 2 bases and J gave up 2 bases, with 0 bases separating them. Germline loops: CDR1 LNHDA, CDR2 SQIVND (reference sequence). The full variable domain, its missing parts supplied by reference TRBV19 and TRBJ2-5, is DGGITQSPKYLFRKEGQNVTLSCEQNLNHDAMYWYRQDPGQGLRLIYYSQIVNDFQKGDIAEGYSVSREKKESFPLTVTSAQKNPTAFYLCASSIQETQYFGPGTRLLVL.

This chain uses TRBV18 with TRBJ1-2, with TRBD1 identical over 7 bases. The CDR3 sequence is 14 residues long. Germline trimming cut 1 base from V and 2 bases from J; bases unmatched to any gene: 1. Germline V gives CDR1 KGHSH, CDR2 LQKENI. The CDR3 DNA follows: TGTGCCAGCTCACCACAACAGGGGAACTATGGCTACACCTTC. Translating it yields CASSPQQGNYGYTF.

This clone has just a few counts. The chain links TRBV7-8 to TRBJ1-3; D uncertain. The V end lost 6 bases, the J end lost 0 bases, and 9 bases lay between the germline ends. Germline loops: CDR1 SGHVS, CDR2 FQNEAQ. The CDR3 consists of 14 residues. The CDR3 nucleotides read TGTGCCAGCAGTATACGTAGCTCTGGAAACACCATATATTTT. Translated: CASSIRSSGNTIYF.

The chain combines TRBV9 with TRBJ2-2; D is unresolved. CDR3 size: 12 residues. Trimming removed 1 base from V and 6 bases from J, with 4 bases in between. From germline, CDR1 is SGDLS and CDR2 YYNGEE. CDR3 nucleotides: TGTGCCAGCAGCGTAACGTCCGGGGAGCTGTTTTTT. It encodes CASSVTSGELFF.

This chain joins TRBV18 and TRBJ2-3, with 8 bases lining up with TRBD1. V lost 3 bases and J lost 0; bases outside the gene matches: 2. CDR3 size: 15 residues. Germline lookup yields CDR1 KGHSH and CDR2 LQKENI. The CDR3 DNA sequence: TGTGCCAGCTCACCGACAGGGGCGAGCACAGATACGCAGTATTTT. This sequence encodes CASSPTGASTDTQYF.

This clone is judged medium-sized. The chain employs TRBV28 and TRBJ1-2; D call uncertain. V was trimmed by 5 bases and J by 2 bases, leaving 3 bases between them. The germline V gene has CDR1 MDHEN and CDR2 SYDVKM. This CDR3 spans 11 amino acids. CDR3 sequence (DNA): TGTGCCAGCAGTCCCAACTATGGCTACACCTTC. Protein sequence: CASSPNYGYTF.

This chain connects TRBV2 to TRBJ2-1; 10 positions match TRBD2. V trimming: 1 base; J trimming: 6 bases; junction bases outside the gene matches: 3. This CDR3 region has 15 residues. In germline, CDR1 is SNHLY, CDR2 FYNNEI. As DNA, the CDR3 is TGTGCCAGCAGTGAAGGGCTAGCGGGAGCCAATGAGCAGTTCTTC. Translation gives CASSEGLAGANEQFF.